These 14 T cell receptor beta chains share one sample of origin, sequenced in a study of blood T cell repertoires in COVID-19. Produced via immunoSEQ multiplex PCR; TCRdb's table is partial and in-frame only. The data hold 70,000 or so clones, with 75% observed a single time. Sequenced sample: peripheral blood. The receptor set was obtained from a man aged 70 or older with acute or convalescent COVID-19.

The sample holds a few counts of this clone. The chain uses TRBV4-2 and TRBJ2-2; D is undetermined. CDR1 is LGHNA, CDR2 YNFKEQ, per germline. This CDR3 is 15 amino acids long. The V end lost 4 bases, the J end lost 1 base, and 10 bases lay between the germline ends. The CDR3 DNA is TGTGCCAGCAGCCTAAGAGTCCTGAACACCGGGGAGCTGTTTTTT. It is translated as CASSLRVLNTGELFF.

V is TRBV5-4 and J is TRBJ1-1; D is uncertain. CDR1 and CDR2 (germline): SGHNT, YYREEE (reference sequence). Trimming shortened V by 5 bases and J by 0 bases, and 11 bases separated the two germline ends. CDR3 length: 14 residues. The CDR3 spells CASRGPGMNTEAFF. CDR3 nucleotide sequence: TGTGCCAGCAGGGGTCCGGGGATGAACACTGAAGCTTTCTTT.

The V and J genes are TRBV21-1 and TRBJ2-3; the D segment call TRBD1 is taken from the table without a DNA check. TRBV21-1 corresponds to a pseudogene. The CDR3 is made up of 16 amino acids. The CDR3 sequence: CASSPVPREFVDTQYF. CDR3 DNA: TGTGCCAGCAGCCCGGTCCCCAGGGAATTTGTGGATACGCAGTATTTT.

The chain carries TRBV2 and TRBJ1-5; D remains ambiguous. V lost 6 bases and J lost 3, with 18 bases in between. The CDR3 is made up of 16 amino acids. Germline CDR1 SNHLY, CDR2 FYNNEI. This chain's CDR3 is CASRGTDAGYNQPQHF. CDR3 DNA sequence: TGTGCCAGCAGAGGAACTGATGCGGGTTACAATCAGCCCCAGCATTTT. Full variable domain (missing parts from reference TRBV2 and TRBJ1-5): EPEVTQTPSHQVTQMGQEVILRCVPISNHLYFYWYRQILGQKVEFLVSFYNNEISEKSEIFDDQFSVERPDGSNFTLKIRSTKLEDSAMYFCASRGTDAGYNQPQHFGDGTRLSIL.

There are a few counts of this clone. The V gene is TRBV6-1, the J gene TRBJ1-2; a weak D match, TRBD1 (5 bases). Trimming pared 0 bases from V and 0 bases from J, leaving 11 bases between. Germline CDR1 reads MNHNS; CDR2 reads SASEGT. The CDR3 has 16 amino acids. This CDR3 is CASSEALGRANYGYTF. Written as DNA, the CDR3 is TGTGCCAGCAGTGAAGCGCTCGGCAGGGCTAACTATGGCTACACCTTC.

The chain couples TRBV7-9 to TRBJ1-2; TRBD1 agrees at 7 bases. The CDR3 is made up of 16 amino acids. From germline, CDR1 is SEHNR and CDR2 FQNEAQ (reference sequence). The junction had 11 bases not matched to a gene; V was cut back by 5 bases and J by 2 bases. Written as DNA, the CDR3 is TGTGCCAGCAGCATTGGGTACAGGGGCAGGAACTATGGCTACACCTTC. Protein product: CASSIGYRGRNYGYTF. The full variable domain, completed using reference TRBV7-9 and TRBJ1-2, is DTGVSQNPRHKITKRGQNVTFRCDPISEHNRLYWYRQTLGQGPEFLTYFQNEAQLEKSRLLSDRFSAERPKGSFSTLEIQRTEQGDSAMYLCASSIGYRGRNYGYTFGSGTRLTVV.

CDR3 DNA: TGTGCCAGCAGTACGGACTCGCTCTACGAGCAGTACTTC. Translated: CASSTDSLYEQYF. The chain couples TRBV12-3 or TRBV12-4 to TRBJ2-7; D is possibly TRBD2 (5 bases). V lost 5 bases and J 3 bases, leaving 11 bases between the germline ends. This CDR3 is 13 amino acids long.

This clone was seen only a few times. The chain links TRBV10-1 to TRBJ1-4, with 10 positions matching TRBD1. With V trimmed by 2 bases and J by 7 bases, 4 bases remained unmatched. The CDR3 loop spans 15 amino acids. Per the germline V gene, CDR1 is WNHNN and CDR2 is SYGVQD (reference sequence). The CDR3 sequence is CASSERGTGAEKLFF. DNA of the CDR3: TGCGCCAGCAGTGAGAGGGGGACAGGGGCTGAAAAACTGTTTTTT.

This clone was seen only once. The genes are TRBV2 and TRBJ2-7; D may be TRBD1 (5 bases). Germline-derived CDR1 and CDR2 are SNHLY and FYNNEI. The CDR3 contains 15 residues. Trimming removed 4 bases at V and 2 bases at J, with 15 bases between. The CDR3 region is CASSGGRERTYEQYF. CDR3 nucleotide sequence: TGTGCCAGCAGTGGGGGCAGGGAAAGGACCTACGAGCAGTACTTC.

The chain combines TRBV9 with TRBJ2-1; 7 nucleotides line up with TRBD2. Germline V lookup: CDR1 SGDLS, CDR2 YYNGEE. V lost 4 bases and J lost 7; bases outside the gene matches: 20. The CDR3 loop spans 18 amino acids. Here the CDR3 reads CASSPRGRLAVRGNEQFF. Here the CDR3 DNA reads TGTGCCAGCAGCCCCCGGGGGAGGCTAGCGGTCCGAGGGAATGAGCAGTTCTTC.

The rearrangement uses TRBV19 and TRBJ2-1, with 9 bases matching TRBD2. Germline CDR1 reads LNHDA; CDR2 reads SQIVND (reference sequence). V shed 3 bases and J 8 bases; nucleotides not matched to a gene: 5. The CDR3 runs to 14 residues. CDR3 sequence (DNA): TGTGCCAGTAGTATCGTAGCGGGAGTGGATGAGCAGTTCTTC. This sequence encodes CASSIVAGVDEQFF.

CDR3 in DNA: TGCGCCAGCAGCCATGGGACAGGGAACTACGAGCAGTACTTC. The encoded protein is CASSHGTGNYEQYF. The V gene is TRBV4-3, the J gene TRBJ2-7; 9 bases line up with TRBD1. There are 14 residues in the CDR3. Looked up from germline, CDR1 is LGHNA and CDR2 is YSLEER. J was trimmed by 3 bases and V by 3 bases; bases with no gene match: 3.

The chain combines TRBV7-2 with TRBJ2-2; weak D call: TRBD2 (5 bases). CDR1 is SGHTA and CDR2 is FQGNSA in the germline V gene. The CDR3 contains 14 residues. V lost 3 bases to trimming and J lost 1 base, with 6 bases between them. The CDR3 region is CASSFGENTGELFF. The CDR3 coding sequence is TGTGCCAGCAGCTTCGGGGAGAACACCGGGGAGCTGTTTTTT.

This clone was seen a single time. The genes are TRBV28 and TRBJ1-5; D is uncertain. The V gene's germline CDR1 is MDHEN and CDR2 SYDVKM. This CDR3 spans 15 amino acids. The V end lost 6 bases, the J end lost 0 bases, and 12 bases lay between the germline ends. CDR3 sequence (DNA): TGTGCCAGCAGGCACAATGACATTAGCAATCAGCCCCAGCATTTT. Its protein product is CASRHNDISNQPQHF.